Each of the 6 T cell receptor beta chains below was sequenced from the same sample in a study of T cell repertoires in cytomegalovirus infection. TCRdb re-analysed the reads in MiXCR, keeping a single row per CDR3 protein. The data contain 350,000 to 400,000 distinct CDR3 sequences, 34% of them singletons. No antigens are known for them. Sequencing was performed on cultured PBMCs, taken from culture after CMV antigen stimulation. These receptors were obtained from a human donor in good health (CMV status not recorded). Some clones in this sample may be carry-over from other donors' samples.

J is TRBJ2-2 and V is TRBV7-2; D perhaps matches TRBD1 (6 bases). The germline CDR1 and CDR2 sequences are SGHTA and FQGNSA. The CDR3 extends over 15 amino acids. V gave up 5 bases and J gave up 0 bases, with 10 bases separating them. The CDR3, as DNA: TGTGCCAGCAGCGCAGGACAGCCGAACACCGGGGAGCTGTTTTTT. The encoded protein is CASSAGQPNTGELFF.

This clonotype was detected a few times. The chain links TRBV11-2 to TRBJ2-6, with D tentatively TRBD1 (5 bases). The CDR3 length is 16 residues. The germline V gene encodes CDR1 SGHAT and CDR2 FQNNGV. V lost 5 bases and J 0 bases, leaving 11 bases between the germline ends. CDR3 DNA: TGTGCCAGCAGCCCCACAGGAAACTCTGGGGCCAACGTCCTGACTTTC. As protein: CASSPTGNSGANVLTF.

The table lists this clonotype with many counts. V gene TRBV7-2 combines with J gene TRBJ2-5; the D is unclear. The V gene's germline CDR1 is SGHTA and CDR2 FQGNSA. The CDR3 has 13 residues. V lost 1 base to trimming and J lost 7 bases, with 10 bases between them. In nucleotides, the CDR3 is TGTGCCAGCAGCTTAGGTCCTATGGGGACCCAGTACTTC. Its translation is CASSLGPMGTQYF.

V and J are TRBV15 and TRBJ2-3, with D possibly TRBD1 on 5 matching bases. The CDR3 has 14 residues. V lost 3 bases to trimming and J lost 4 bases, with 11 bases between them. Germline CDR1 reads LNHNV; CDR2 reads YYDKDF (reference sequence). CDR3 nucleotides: TGTGCCACCAGCAGTGACAGCTTATCAGATACGCAGTATTTT. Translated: CATSSDSLSDTQYF.

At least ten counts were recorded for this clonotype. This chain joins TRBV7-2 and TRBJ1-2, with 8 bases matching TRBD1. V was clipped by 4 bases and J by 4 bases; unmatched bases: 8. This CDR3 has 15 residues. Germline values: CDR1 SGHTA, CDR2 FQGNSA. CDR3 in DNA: TGTGCCAGCAGCTCACAGGGGGGGGAACCCTATGGCTACACCTTC. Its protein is CASSSQGGEPYGYTF. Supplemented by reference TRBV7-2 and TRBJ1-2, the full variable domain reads GAGVSQSPSNKVTEKGKDVELRCDPISGHTALYWYRQSLGQGLEFLIYFQGNSAPDKSGLPSDRFSAERTGGSVSTLTIQRTQQEDSAVYLCASSSQGGEPYGYTFGSGTRLTVV.

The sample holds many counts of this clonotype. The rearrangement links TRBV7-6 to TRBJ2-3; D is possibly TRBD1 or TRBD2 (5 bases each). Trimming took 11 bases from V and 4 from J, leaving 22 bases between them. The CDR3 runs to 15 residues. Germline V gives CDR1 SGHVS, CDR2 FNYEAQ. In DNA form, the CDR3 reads TGTGCCTGCACGGCCGGGGCCGAGAGGGCAGATACGCAGTATTTT. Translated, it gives CACTAGAERADTQYF.